This T cell receptor (beta chain) was sequenced for a study of blood T cells in healthy people across ages. It was with a sample-barcoded 5' primer and a J-beta primer mix that a second PCR of roughly 7 to 12 cycles was run. TCRdb re-analysed the 5' RACE reads in MiXCR, keeping a single row per CDR3 protein. The data contain about 2 million distinct CDR3 sequences, roughly 49% of them singletons. In germline, CDR1 is KGHDR, CDR2 SFDVKD. V lost 1 base and J 8 bases, leaving 14 bases between the germline ends. The CDR3 sequence is 15 residues long. This clonotype was picked up a small number of times. Antigen specificity is unknown. Findings of the study overall: Age showed a roughly linear inverse relationship with TCR beta diversity per million T cells.

What was sequenced was blood. This receptor was obtained from a woman in her thirties or forties in good health. This sequence joins TRBV24-1 and TRBJ2-1; D possibly corresponds to TRBD2 (7 bases). The CDR3 region has the DNA TGTGCCACCAGTGATTTACGGGGGGCCCGCGATGAGCAGTTCTTC. This encodes CATSDLRGARDEQFF.